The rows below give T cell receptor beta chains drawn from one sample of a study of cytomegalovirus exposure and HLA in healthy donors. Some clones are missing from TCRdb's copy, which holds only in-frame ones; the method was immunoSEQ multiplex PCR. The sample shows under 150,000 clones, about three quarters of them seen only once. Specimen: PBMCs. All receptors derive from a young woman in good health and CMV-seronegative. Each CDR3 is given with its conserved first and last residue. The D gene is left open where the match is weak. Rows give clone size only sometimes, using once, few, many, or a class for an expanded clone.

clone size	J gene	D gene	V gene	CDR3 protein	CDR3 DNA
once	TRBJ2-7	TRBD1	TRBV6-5	CASTPPGQGAGEQYF	TGTGCCAGCACTCCCCCAGGACAGGGGGCAGGCGAGCAGTACTTC
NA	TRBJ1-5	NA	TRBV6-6	CASSYSTGSNQPQHF	TGTGCCAGCAGTTACTCGACCGGGAGCAATCAGCCCCAGCATTTT
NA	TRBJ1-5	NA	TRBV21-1	CASSFRYSNQPQHF	TGTGCCAGCAGCTTCCGGTATAGCAATCAGCCCCAGCATTTT
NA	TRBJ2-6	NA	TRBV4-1	CASSQEGRSGANVLTF	TGCGCCAGCAGCCAAGAGGGGCGCTCTGGGGCCAACGTCCTGACTTTC
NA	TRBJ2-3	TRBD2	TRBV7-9	CASSIHSGGLTDTQYF	TGTGCCAGCAGCATCCACTCGGGAGGGCTGACAGATACGCAGTATTTT
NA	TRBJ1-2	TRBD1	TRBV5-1	CASSLVPPGQGAHGYTF	TGCGCCAGCAGCTTGGTCCCCCCGGGACAGGGAGCCCATGGCTACACCTTC
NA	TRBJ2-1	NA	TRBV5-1	CASAEAPERDEQFF	TGCGCCAGCGCCGAGGCACCGGAGCGGGATGAGCAGTTCTTC
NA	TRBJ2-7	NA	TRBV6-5	CASSRSRSYEQYF	TGTGCCAGCAGTCGTTCGCGGTCCTACGAGCAGTACTTC
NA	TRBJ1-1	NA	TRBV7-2	CASSLSTFEAFF	TGTGCCAGCAGCTTGAGCACGTTTGAAGCTTTCTTT
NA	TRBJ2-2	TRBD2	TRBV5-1	CASREVSGDTGELFF	TGCGCCAGCAGAGAAGTTAGCGGGGACACCGGGGAGCTGTTTTTT
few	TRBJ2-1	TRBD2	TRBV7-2	CASSPWASGSNEQFF	TGTGCCAGCAGCCCCTGGGCTAGCGGGAGCAATGAGCAGTTCTTC
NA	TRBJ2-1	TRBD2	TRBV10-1	CASSGGSGLAGRGEQFF	TGCGCCAGCAGTGGAGGTAGTGGGCTAGCGGGAAGGGGTGAGCAGTTCTTC
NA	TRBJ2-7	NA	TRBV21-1	CASSATSGRHEQYF	TGTGCCAGCAGTGCGACTAGCGGGAGACACGAGCAGTACTTC
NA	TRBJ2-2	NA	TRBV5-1	CASGDTGGTGELFF	TGCGCCAGCGGCGACACCGGGGGTACCGGGGAGCTGTTTTTT
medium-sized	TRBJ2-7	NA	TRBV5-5	CASSAQDIESDEQYF	TGTGCCAGCAGCGCACAAGACATCGAATCGGACGAGCAGTACTTC
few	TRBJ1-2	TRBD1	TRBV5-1	CASSPGQALNGYGYTF	TGCGCCAGCAGCCCTGGACAGGCCCTAAACGGGTATGGCTACACCTTC
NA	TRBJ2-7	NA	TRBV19	CASSIWEGSGGLQTEQYF	TGTGCCAGTAGTATATGGGAAGGGTCCGGCGGACTACAAACCGAGCAGTACTTC
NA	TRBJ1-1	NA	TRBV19	CASSMRDNTEAFF	TGTGCCAGTAGTATGCGCGATAACACTGAAGCTTTCTTT